Following are 32 T cell receptor beta chains from one sample sequenced in a study of T cell responses to AZD1222 COVID-19 vaccine. This table comes from immunoSEQ multiplex PCR, and its TCRdb copy is limited to in-frame clones, with some not included. The table has 100,000 to 150,000 clones, about 93% seen once. The input for sequencing was peripheral blood, taken on day 0 of AZD1222 vaccination. These receptors all come from an adult in good health.

V gene TRBV30 combines with J gene TRBJ1-5; D might be TRBD1 (5 bases). The CDR3 has 13 amino acids. V dropped 1 base and J dropped 5 bases, with 9 bases sitting between them. The germline CDR1 and CDR2 sequences are GTSNPN and SVGIG (reference sequence). The CDR3 DNA follows: TGTGCCTGGAGTGGAAGGGGCGATCAGCCCCAGCATTTT. This codes for CAWSGRGDQPQHF.

This chain links TRBV6-5 with TRBJ2-7; D remains unclear. Germline V gives CDR1 MNHEY, CDR2 SVGAGI. V gave up 6 bases and J gave up 6 bases, with 15 bases separating them. CDR3 length equals 13 residues. CDR3 region: CASRESQRGEQYF. DNA of the CDR3: TGTGCCAGCAGAGAGTCTCAACGCGGCGAGCAGTACTTC.

V gene TRBV28 combines with J gene TRBJ2-6, with D hard to call. The CDR3 is 15 residues long. The germline CDR1 and CDR2 sequences are MDHEN and SYDVKM. Trimming cost V 6 bases and J 0 bases, with 9 bases left between them. The CDR3 reads CASSSDISGANVLTF. DNA for the CDR3: TGTGCCAGCAGCTCCGACATCTCTGGGGCCAACGTCCTGACTTTC. The full variable domain, its missing parts supplied by reference TRBV28 and TRBJ2-6, is DVKVTQSSRYLVKRTGEKVFLECVQDMDHENMFWYRQDPGLGLRLIYFSYDVKMKEKGDIPEGYSVSREKKERFSLILESASTNQTSMYLCASSSDISGANVLTFGAGSRLTVL.

The V gene is TRBV30, the J gene TRBJ1-2; 7 positions match TRBD1. Per the germline V gene, CDR1 is GTSNPN and CDR2 is SVGIG (reference sequence). This CDR3 has 15 residues. Germline trimming cut 7 bases from V and 3 bases from J; bases unmatched to any gene: 14. CDR3 residues: CASTETGIAYYGYTF. Written as DNA, the CDR3 is TGTGCCTCGACCGAGACAGGGATTGCGTACTATGGCTACACCTTC.

This clone was detected a few times. The chain couples TRBV7-8 to TRBJ1-2; 7 bases map to TRBD1. The CDR3 sequence is 15 residues long. Germline CDR1 reads SGHVS; CDR2 reads FQNEAQ. The V segment lost 5 bases and the J segment 5 bases; nucleotides outside the gene matches: 11. The CDR3 DNA is TGTGCCAGCAGCCCAGAGAGAGGACAGGCGTATGGCTACACCTTC. Translating it yields CASSPERGQAYGYTF.

This chain connects TRBV7-3 to TRBJ1-1; no clear D. CDR1 SGHTA and CDR2 FQGTGA come from the germline V gene. CDR3 size: 12 residues. Trimming removed 5 bases from V and 11 bases from J, with 15 bases in between. In DNA form, the CDR3 reads TGTGCCAGCAGCCCAACCCCTACCTACGCTTTCTTT. Translated: CASSPTPTYAFF. Based on the CDR3 plus reference TRBV7-3 and TRBJ1-1, the full variable domain is GAGVSQTPSNKVTEKGKYVELRCDPISGHTALYWYRQSLGQGPEFLIYFQGTGAADDSGLPNDRFFAVRPEGSVSTLKIQRTERGDSAVYLCASSPTPTYAFFGQGTRLTVV.

This chain uses TRBV2 with TRBJ1-1; possibly TRBD1 for D (5 bases). The CDR3 loop spans 13 amino acids. The germline V and J ends were trimmed by 0 bases and 6 bases, with 8 bases remaining between them. CDR1 SNHLY and CDR2 FYNNEI come from the germline V gene. Here the CDR3 DNA reads TGTGCCAGCAGTGAAGCCCCAGGGCCTGAAGCTTTCTTT. Its translation is CASSEAPGPEAFF.

The chain links TRBV7-9 to TRBJ2-7; 9 nucleotides agree with TRBD1. This CDR3 region has 18 residues. CDR1 SEHNR and CDR2 FQNEAQ come from the germline V gene (reference sequence). With 5 bases clipped from V and 0 bases from J, the junction kept 14 bases outside the gene matches. This CDR3 is CASSDGKSGQGSSYEQYF. The CDR3 nucleotides read TGTGCCAGCAGCGACGGAAAGTCGGGACAGGGAAGCTCCTACGAGCAGTACTTC.

V gene TRBV19 combines with J gene TRBJ2-1; TRBD2 matches 12 bases. V shed 3 bases, J shed 5 bases, and the junction held 2 bases outside the gene matches. CDR1 is LNHDA and CDR2 is SQIVND in the germline V gene (reference sequence). The CDR3 is made up of 15 amino acids. CDR3 sequence reads: CASSMGLAGHNEQFF. As DNA, the CDR3 is TGTGCCAGTAGTATGGGACTAGCGGGTCACAATGAGCAGTTCTTC.

The chain is built from TRBV25-1 and TRBJ2-1; TRBD2 matches 12 bases. Trimming removed 7 bases from V and 8 bases from J; junction bases left unmatched: 6. The CDR3 has 14 residues. CDR1 MGHDK and CDR2 SYGVNS come from the germline V gene. The chain's CDR3 is CASISSGGAYEQFF. CDR3 sequence (DNA): TGTGCCAGCATATCTAGCGGGGGGGCCTATGAGCAGTTCTTC.

The V gene is TRBV11-3, the J gene TRBJ2-3; D remains ambiguous. Germline CDR1 reads SGHNT; CDR2 reads YENEEA. V was trimmed by 3 bases and J by 1 base, leaving 5 bases between them. The CDR3 has 13 amino acids. As DNA, the CDR3 is TGTGCCAGCAGCTTTCCGGGCACAGATACGCAGTATTTT. Translation gives CASSFPGTDTQYF.

The chain joins TRBV9 to TRBJ2-5; TRBD2 aligns across 12 bases. Germline values: CDR1 SGDLS, CDR2 YYNGEE. V trimming: 0 bases; J trimming: 5 bases; junction bases outside the gene matches: 2. CDR3 length equals 15 residues. The CDR3 nucleotides read TGTGCCAGCAGCGTAGGACTAGCGGGGGAGGAGACCCAGTACTTC. Protein: CASSVGLAGEETQYF.

The chain uses TRBV3-1 (or the pseudogene TRBV3-2) and TRBJ1-2; D is unclear. CDR1 is LGHDT, CDR2 YNNKEL, per germline (reference sequence). Trimming pared 5 bases from V and 5 bases from J, leaving 15 bases between. This CDR3 is 14 amino acids long. CDR3 protein: CASSKGLPSYGYTF. The DNA for the CDR3 is TGTGCCAGCAGCAAGGGATTGCCCTCATATGGCTACACCTTC.

The V call is TRBV3-1 (or the pseudogene TRBV3-2), the J call TRBJ1-1, with no clear D. V lost 2 bases, J lost 10 bases, and 11 bases lay in between. The V gene's germline CDR1 is LGHDT and CDR2 YNNKEL (reference sequence). CDR3 length: 12 amino acids. The CDR3: CASSQSPGRAFF. For the CDR3, the DNA is TGTGCCAGCAGCCAATCACCTGGACGAGCTTTCTTT.

The rearrangement joins TRBV10-1 to TRBJ2-3; TRBD1 is a possible D gene (6 bases). CDR1 and CDR2 (germline): WNHNN, SYGVQD (reference sequence). The CDR3 is 14 amino acids. Trimming took 7 bases from V and 2 from J, leaving 13 bases between them. The CDR3 loop is CASKGQLNTDTQYF. The CDR3 bases are TGCGCCAGCAAAGGACAGCTCAACACAGATACGCAGTATTTT.

The chain links TRBV7-3 to TRBJ2-6; D might be TRBD1 or TRBD2, each matching 6 bases. In germline, CDR1 is SGHTA, CDR2 FQGTGA. Trimming took off 5 bases at V and 2 bases at J, with 13 bases between the two ends. This CDR3 is built from 16 residues. The CDR3 DNA reads TGTGCCAGCAGCCCAACAGGGACTGCTGGGGCCAACGTCCTGACTTTC. Its translation: CASSPTGTAGANVLTF. Full variable domain (remainder filled in from reference TRBV7-3 and TRBJ2-6): GAGVSQTPSNKVTEKGKYVELRCDPISGHTALYWYRQSLGQGPEFLIYFQGTGAADDSGLPNDRFFAVRPEGSVSTLKIQRTERGDSAVYLCASSPTGTAGANVLTFGAGSRLTVL.

The chain uses TRBV7-6 and TRBJ2-7; 11 nucleotides line up with TRBD1. CDR1 SGHVS and CDR2 FNYEAQ come from the germline V gene. V shed 5 bases and J 2 bases; nucleotides not matched to a gene: 5. This CDR3 is built from 15 residues. The CDR3 DNA reads as TGTGCCAGCAGCCCGAGGGGACAGGGGGCCTACGAGCAGTACTTC. It is translated as CASSPRGQGAYEQYF. The whole variable domain, remainder taken from reference TRBV7-6 and TRBJ2-7, is GAGVSQSPRYKVTKRGQDVALRCDPISGHVSLYWYRQALGQGPEFLTYFNYEAQQDKSGLPNDRFSAERPEGSISTLTIQRTEQRDSAMYRCASSPRGQGAYEQYFGPGTRLTVT.

The chain combines TRBV30 with TRBJ2-7, with a tentative D call TRBD2 (7 bases). Trimming pared 4 bases from V and 5 bases from J, leaving 21 bases between. The germline gives CDR1 GTSNPN, CDR2 SVGIG (reference sequence). The CDR3 has 15 residues. CDR3 loop: CAWTRGGGFRDEQYF. CDR3 in DNA: TGTGCCTGGACTCGCGGGGGCGGTTTTCGCGACGAGCAGTACTTC. The full variable domain, rest sourced from reference TRBV30 and TRBJ2-7, is SQTIHQWPATLVQPVGSPLSLECTVEGTSNPNLYWYRQAAGRGLQLLFYSVGIGQISSEVPQNLSASRPQDRQFILSSKKLLLSDSGFYLCAWTRGGGFRDEQYFGPGTRLTVT.

The chain carries TRBV12-3 or TRBV12-4 and TRBJ1-2; D is unresolved. The germline V and J ends were trimmed by 5 bases and 6 bases, with 7 bases remaining between them. The CDR3 sequence is 11 residues long. CDR3 protein: CASSVLDGYTF. In DNA, the CDR3 is TGTGCCAGCAGTGTCCTCGATGGCTACACCTTC.

The V and J genes are TRBV28 and TRBJ1-1; D possibly corresponds to TRBD1 (6 bases). V shed 7 bases and J shed 0 bases, with 18 bases lying between them. The CDR3 loop spans 16 amino acids. Per the germline V gene, CDR1 is MDHEN and CDR2 is SYDVKM. CDR3 in amino acids: CASTRTAATLNTEAFF. The CDR3 bases are TGTGCCAGCACCCGGACAGCAGCAACTTTGAACACTGAAGCTTTCTTT.

The V gene is TRBV5-5, the J gene TRBJ1-2; D is uncertain. The CDR3 extends over 13 amino acids. Trimming pared 0 bases from V and 5 bases from J, leaving 8 bases between. Per the germline V gene, CDR1 is SGHKS and CDR2 is YYEKEE (reference sequence). For the CDR3, the DNA is TGTGCCAGCAGCTTGGAGCCAGATTATGGCTACACCTTC. Translating it yields CASSLEPDYGYTF.

The chain employs TRBV19 and TRBJ1-1, with D possibly TRBD1 on 5 matching bases. CDR3 length: 14 amino acids. V gave up 6 bases and J gave up 1 base, with 12 bases separating them. CDR1 and CDR2 (germline): LNHDA, SQIVND (reference sequence). The CDR3: CASSKVGGNTEAFF. The CDR3 bases are TGTGCCAGTAGCAAGGTGGGGGGGAACACTGAAGCTTTCTTT.

The chain employs TRBV3-1 (or the pseudogene TRBV3-2) and TRBJ2-2; 7 nucleotides match TRBD2. Looked up from germline, CDR1 is LGHDT and CDR2 is YNNKEL (reference sequence). CDR3 length equals 18 residues. With V trimmed by 4 bases and J by 0 bases, 11 bases remained unmatched. The CDR3 region has the DNA TGTGCCAGCAGCCGTGGGGGGGTAGCGGCAGCGAACACCGGGGAGCTGTTTTTT. Translation: CASSRGGVAAANTGELFF.

The chain combines TRBV19 with TRBJ1-1; tentative D call: TRBD1 (6 bases). This CDR3 spans 13 amino acids. V dropped 9 bases and J dropped 3 bases, with 14 bases sitting between them. The germline gives CDR1 LNHDA, CDR2 SQIVND (reference sequence). The CDR3 loop reads CASLRAGDTEAFF. The CDR3 DNA reads as TGTGCCAGCCTCAGGGCAGGGGACACTGAAGCTTTCTTT. Full variable domain (remainder filled in from reference TRBV19 and TRBJ1-1): DGGITQSPKYLFRKEGQNVTLSCEQNLNHDAMYWYRQDPGQGLRLIYYSQIVNDFQKGDIAEGYSVSREKKESFPLTVTSAQKNPTAFYLCASLRAGDTEAFFGQGTRLTVV.

The chain has TRBV28 and TRBJ1-5; TRBD1 aligns across 7 bases. Trimming at V came to 5 bases and at J to 7 bases, leaving 5 bases not matched to a gene. This CDR3 is built from 13 residues. CDR1 MDHEN and CDR2 SYDVKM come from the germline V gene. The chain's CDR3 is CASSTGVGQPQHF. The CDR3 coding sequence is TGTGCCAGCAGTACAGGGGTTGGGCAGCCCCAGCATTTT.

The chain couples TRBV7-8 to TRBJ2-1; maybe TRBD2 (7 bases). This CDR3 comprises 15 residues. The V and J ends lost 2 bases and 10 bases respectively, with 18 bases between them. CDR1 SGHVS and CDR2 FQNEAQ come from the germline V gene. CDR3 region: CASSLPSGPRGEQFF. In nucleotides, the CDR3 is TGTGCCAGCAGCTTACCTAGCGGTCCGAGGGGGGAGCAGTTCTTC.

The chain uses TRBV11-1 and TRBJ1-1; no firm D call. The V gene's germline CDR1 is SGHAT and CDR2 FQDESV (reference sequence). The germline V and J ends were trimmed by 5 bases and 5 bases, with 18 bases remaining between them. The CDR3 sequence is 15 residues long. The chain's CDR3 is CASSPLEGSSTEAFF. CDR3 nucleotide sequence: TGTGCCAGCAGCCCCCTAGAGGGAAGCAGTACTGAAGCTTTCTTT.

The chain couples TRBV6-5 to TRBJ1-2; 9 bases fit TRBD1. V dropped 4 bases and J dropped 4; count of bases not matched to a gene: 7. Looked up from germline, CDR1 is MNHEY and CDR2 is SVGAGI. The CDR3 consists of 15 residues. The CDR3 spells CASSSADRGGYGYTF. The DNA of the CDR3 is TGTGCCAGCAGTTCCGCGGACAGGGGCGGCTATGGCTACACCTTC.

The chain recombines TRBV9 with TRBJ2-7; no definite D call. The CDR3 spans 13 residues. V was pared by 3 bases and J by 6 bases, with 13 bases between. Germline values: CDR1 SGDLS, CDR2 YYNGEE. The CDR3 sequence: CASSAVSGAEQYF. CDR3 sequence (DNA): TGTGCCAGCAGCGCAGTGTCAGGAGCCGAGCAGTACTTC.

The chain is built from TRBV9 and TRBJ1-1, with D possibly being TRBD1 (5 bases). CDR3 length equals 14 residues. The germline gives CDR1 SGDLS, CDR2 YYNGEE. The V end was cut by 3 bases, the J end by 4 bases, with 13 bases between. The chain's CDR3 is CASSGTRGATEAFF. The CDR3 bases are TGTGCCAGCAGCGGTACACGGGGCGCCACTGAAGCTTTCTTT.

The rearrangement joins TRBV3-1 (or the pseudogene TRBV3-2) to TRBJ2-7; D tentatively reads TRBD1 or TRBD2 (5 bases each). The germline CDR1 and CDR2 sequences are LGHDT and YNNKEL (reference sequence). Trimming shortened V by 4 bases and J by 2 bases, and 15 bases separated the two germline ends. The CDR3 is 15 amino acids. The chain's CDR3 is CASSLGAGRTYEQYF. In DNA form, the CDR3 reads TGTGCCAGCAGCCTCGGGGCAGGTCGCACCTACGAGCAGTACTTC.

The chain joins TRBV30 to TRBJ1-1, with TRBD1 matching over 7 bases. This CDR3 spans 15 amino acids. In germline, CDR1 is GTSNPN, CDR2 SVGIG (reference sequence). J gave up 2 bases and V 7 bases, and 13 bases lay outside the gene matches. CDR3 region: CAYYMLGTENTEAFF. CDR3 sequence (DNA): TGTGCCTATTACATGCTTGGGACAGAAAACACTGAAGCTTTCTTT. The full variable domain, in which reference TRBV30 and TRBJ1-1 provide the parts outside the CDR3, is SQTIHQWPATLVQPVGSPLSLECTVEGTSNPNLYWYRQAAGRGLQLLFYSVGIGQISSEVPQNLSASRPQDRQFILSSKKLLLSDSGFYLCAYYMLGTENTEAFFGQGTRLTVV.